This TCR beta chain was identified in a study of blood T cell repertoires in COVID-19. As for the study in general: Material from acute and convalescent COVID-19 was sourced from the United States, Italy and Spain. PBMCs, B-cell-depleted T cells, or T cells were the source of the cDNA or gDNA that made up the material.

Participants were aged about 18 to 89 years, lived in roughly 25 US areas, and enrolled virtually. Participants reported their clinical history, and cohort assignment relied on those reports. Produced via immunoSEQ multiplex PCR; TCRdb's table is partial and in-frame only. Seen here are a few hundred thousand clones, roughly 88% observed once, and the top ten hold about 1%. The CDR3 is 15 residues long. CDR1 and CDR2 (germline): MDHEN, SYDVKM. The V end was cut by 6 bases, the J end by 5 bases, with 17 bases between. The TCR was taken from a woman aged 30 to 39 who had recovered from COVID-19. Sequencing was performed on PBMCs or T cells enriched from blood (not recorded which). V and J are TRBV28 and TRBJ1-5; no firm D call. The chain's CDR3 is CASRVETLIDQPQHF. CDR3 coding DNA: TGTGCCAGCAGGGTAGAGACACTCATCGATCAGCCCCAGCATTTT.